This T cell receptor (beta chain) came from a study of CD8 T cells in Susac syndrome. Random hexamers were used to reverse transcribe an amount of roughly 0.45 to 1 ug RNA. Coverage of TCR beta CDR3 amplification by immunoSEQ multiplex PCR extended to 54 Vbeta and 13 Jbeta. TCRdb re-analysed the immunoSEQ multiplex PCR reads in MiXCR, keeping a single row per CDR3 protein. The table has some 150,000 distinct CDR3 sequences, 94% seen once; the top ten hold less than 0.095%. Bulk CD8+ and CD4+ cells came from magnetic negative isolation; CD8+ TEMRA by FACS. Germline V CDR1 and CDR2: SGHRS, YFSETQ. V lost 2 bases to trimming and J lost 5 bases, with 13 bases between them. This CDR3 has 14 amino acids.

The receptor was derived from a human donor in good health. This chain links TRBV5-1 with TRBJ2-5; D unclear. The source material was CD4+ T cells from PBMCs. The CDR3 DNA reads TGCGCCAGCAGCTTCACCAGTACCGGGGAGACCCAGTACTTC. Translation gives CASSFTSTGETQYF.